This entry is about one T cell receptor beta chain. This sample was taken from a study of blood T cell repertoires in COVID-19. Study as a whole: From the United States, Italy and Spain came samples of acute and convalescent COVID-19. The analysed material was cDNA or gDNA that came from T cells, B-cell-depleted T cells, or PBMCs.

Profiling relied on immunoSEQ multiplex PCR, and the TCRdb table lists in-frame clones only, not all of them. The data hold 200,000 to 250,000 clones, with roughly four fifths observed a single time. The receptor was derived from a woman aged 70-85 years with acute or convalescent COVID-19. Sequenced sample: peripheral blood.

The CDR3 protein is CASSFVTGAGTEAFF. The CDR3 DNA is TGTGCCAGCAGCTTCGTCACAGGGGCGGGAACTGAAGCTTTCTTT. V and J are TRBV7-2 and TRBJ1-1; TRBD1 matches 7 bases. V was clipped by 3 bases and J by 5 bases; unmatched bases: 9. Germline loops: CDR1 SGHTA, CDR2 FQGNSA. This CDR3 has 15 residues.